This T cell receptor beta chain was recorded in a study of radiation and T cells in renal cell carcinoma. The CDR3 is 15 residues long. The V and J ends lost 3 bases and 5 bases respectively, with 13 bases between them. Germline V gene sequence: CDR1 SEHNR, CDR2 FQNEAQ (reference sequence). TCRdb keeps only in-frame clones here, not all; method: immunoSEQ multiplex PCR. The sample holds 100,000 to 150,000 clones, roughly 85% seen once. As for time point: baseline pretreatment blood. Specified treatment: 15 Gy SBRT to primary tumor, nephrectomy 4 weeks later. Radiation-treated patients gave blood at baseline, week 2 and week 4. The patient's renal cell carcinoma had clear cell pathology.

Sample: blood, taken from a patient whose treatment included radiotherapy and nephrectomy. The receptor comes from a woman aged 55-69 years with renal cell carcinoma. The chain carries TRBV7-9 and TRBJ2-2; a possible D gene is TRBD1 (5 bases). This CDR3 is CASSLTDWMTGELFF. The CDR3 DNA sequence: TGTGCCAGCAGCTTGACAGATTGGATGACCGGGGAGCTGTTTTTT.